This T cell receptor (beta chain) stems from a study of molecular identifiers for immune sequencing clone quantification. Study-level information: Four portions were sequenced after RNA from about 20,000 or 100,000 naive CD8 cells was split five ways in replicates.

The study, taken as a whole, reports: Spiked Jurkat TCR RNA equivalent to one cell was reportedly detectable in about a million naive cells.

A few counts support this clonotype. Its antigen is still unknown. Previously described methods with listed TCR primers produced the bulk TCR libraries. A single record per CDR3 protein comes from TCRdb applying MiXCR to the PCR reads. The data show 300,000 to 350,000 distinct CDR3 sequences, with about a fifth seen just once and about 0.81% held by the top ten. In germline, CDR1 is SGHDT, CDR2 YYEEEE. The CDR3 is made up of 17 amino acids. The V end lost 0 bases, the J end lost 4 bases, and 18 bases lay between the germline ends. The chain joins TRBV5-6 to TRBJ2-3, with D perhaps TRBD1 or TRBD2 (5 bases each). The TCR was taken from a human donor in good health. Some libraries in this study had Jurkat cell RNA spiked in. The sequenced material came from naive CD8+ T cells from blood, with Jurkat cell RNA spiked in. Subset defined: FACS-sorted CD8+CD4-CCR7+CD45RA+ naive T cells. The CDR3 DNA sequence: TGTGCCAGCAGCTTGGGTACTGGGGGTTATGGGCCAGATACGCAGTATTTT. Protein sequence: CASSLGTGGYGPDTQYF. Variable domain in full (rest from reference TRBV5-6 and TRBJ2-3): DAGVTQSPTHLIKTRGQQVTLRCSPKSGHDTVSWYQQALGQGPQFIFQYYEEEERQRGNFPDRFSGHQFPNYSSELNVNALLLGDSALYLCASSLGTGGYGPDTQYFGPGTRLTVL.